This T cell receptor beta chain was retrieved from a study of human T cells and chemical hapten exposure. Time point reported: pre-sensitization, week 0. The treatment: therapeutic diphenylcyclopropenone sensitization with weekly scalp DPC. The library put unique molecular identifiers onto individual cDNA molecules. In TCRdb, the RACE reads were re-called with MiXCR into one record per CDR3 protein. The sample lists 300,000 to 450,000 distinct CDR3 sequences, approximately 5.1% seen once, with around 2.6% in the top ten. The clonotype originates from a woman aged 45-65 years with alopecia areata. Some clones in this sample may be carry-over from other donors' samples. The material sequenced was whole blood, taken in connection with sensitization to the hapten diphenylcyclopropenone (DPC).

CDR3 loop: CASSAHSEGLAGADTQYF. As DNA, the CDR3 is TGTGCCAGCAGCGCGCACTCGGAGGGACTAGCGGGGGCTGATACGCAGTATTTT. This chain joins TRBV9 and TRBJ2-3, with 14 nucleotides matching TRBD2. Germline loops: CDR1 SGDLS, CDR2 YYNGEE. The CDR3 sequence is 18 residues long. The V segment lost 3 bases and the J segment 6 bases; nucleotides outside the gene matches: 12.